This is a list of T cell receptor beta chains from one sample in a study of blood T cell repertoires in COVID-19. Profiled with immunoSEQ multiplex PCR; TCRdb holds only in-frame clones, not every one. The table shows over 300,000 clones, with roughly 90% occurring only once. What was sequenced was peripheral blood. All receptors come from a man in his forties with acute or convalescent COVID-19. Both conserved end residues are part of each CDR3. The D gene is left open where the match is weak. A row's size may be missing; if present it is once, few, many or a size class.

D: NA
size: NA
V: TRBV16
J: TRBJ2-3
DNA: TGTGCCAGCAGCCAATCCGGTCAACAGGTCGCAGATACGCAGTATTTT
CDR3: CASSQSGQQVADTQYF

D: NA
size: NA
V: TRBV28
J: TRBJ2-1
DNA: TGTGCCAGCGCCCTGTTTAGCGGCTCCTACAATGAGCAGTTCTTC
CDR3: CASALFSGSYNEQFF

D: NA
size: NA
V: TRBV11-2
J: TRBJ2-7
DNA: TGTGCCAGCAGCCCTACGACCTACGACAGGAGCTCCTACGAGCAGTACTTC
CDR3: CASSPTTYDRSSYEQYF

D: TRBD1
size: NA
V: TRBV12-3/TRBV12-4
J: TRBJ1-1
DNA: TGTGCCAGCAGCGGACAGGGAGAAGCTTTCTTT
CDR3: CASSGQGEAFF

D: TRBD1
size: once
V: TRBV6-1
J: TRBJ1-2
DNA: TGTGCCAGCAGTGTAGACGGGGACAGCACAACGTCTGGCTACACCTTC
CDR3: CASSVDGDSTTSGYTF

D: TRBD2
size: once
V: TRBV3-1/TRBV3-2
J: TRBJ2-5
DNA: TGTGCCAGCAAAGGGCGGGAGATGGGAGAGACCCAGTACTTC
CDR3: CASKGREMGETQYF

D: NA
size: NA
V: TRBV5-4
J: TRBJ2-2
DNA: TGTGCCAGCAGCTTGGACCCTCCCCGCGACACCGGGGAGCTGTTTTTT
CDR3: CASSLDPPRDTGELFF

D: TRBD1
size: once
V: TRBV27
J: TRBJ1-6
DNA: TGTGCCAGCAGTTTCAGGGACAGATATAATTCACCCCTCCACTTT
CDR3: CASSFRDRYNSPLHF

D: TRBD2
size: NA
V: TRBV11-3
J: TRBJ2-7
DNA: TGTGCCAGCAGCGCTCGGACTAGCGGGTACGAGCAGTACTTC
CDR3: CASSARTSGYEQYF

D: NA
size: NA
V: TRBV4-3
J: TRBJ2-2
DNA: TGCGCCAGCAGCCGCGCGACAGTTTCCCCCGGGGAGCTGTTTTTT
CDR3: CASSRATVSPGELFF

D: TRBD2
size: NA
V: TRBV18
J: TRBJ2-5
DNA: TGTGCCAGCTGGGAGGGAGAGACCCAGTACTTC
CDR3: CASWEGETQYF

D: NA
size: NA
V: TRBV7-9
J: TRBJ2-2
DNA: TGTGCCAGCAGCTTCTCTCGGCGGCAGGGGAACACCGGGGAGCTGTTTTTT
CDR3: CASSFSRRQGNTGELFF

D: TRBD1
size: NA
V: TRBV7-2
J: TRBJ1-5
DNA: TGTGCCAGCAGCTCCTCGGACAGGGCCAACAATCAGCCCCAGCATTTT
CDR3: CASSSSDRANNQPQHF

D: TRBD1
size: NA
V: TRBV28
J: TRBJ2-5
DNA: TGTGCCAGCAGTTTACGGGACAGGGAACAAGAGACCCAGTACTTC
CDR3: CASSLRDREQETQYF

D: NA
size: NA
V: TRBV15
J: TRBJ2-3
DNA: TGTGCCACCAGCTGGCGGGGCAGCACAGATACGCAGTATTTT
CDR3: CATSWRGSTDTQYF

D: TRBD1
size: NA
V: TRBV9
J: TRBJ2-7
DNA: TGTGCCAGCAGCCGGGACAGCTACGAGCAGTACTTC
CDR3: CASSRDSYEQYF

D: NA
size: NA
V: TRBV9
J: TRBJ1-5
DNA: TGTGCCAGCAGCGCCGGGGGGGAGAGCAATCAGCCCCAGCATTTT
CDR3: CASSAGGESNQPQHF

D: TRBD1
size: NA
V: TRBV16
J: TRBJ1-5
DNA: TGTGCCAGCAGCCAAGTCGCCCAGGGGGATCAGCCCCAGCATTTT
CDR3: CASSQVAQGDQPQHF

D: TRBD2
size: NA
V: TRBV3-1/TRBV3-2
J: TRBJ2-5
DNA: TGTGCCAGCAGCCGAAAGGCTAGCGGGGCCTCGGGGACCCAGTACTTC
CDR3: CASSRKASGASGTQYF

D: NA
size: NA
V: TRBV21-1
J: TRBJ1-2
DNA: TGTGCCAGCAGCAAAGGAGCGGGGTTTGGCTACACCTTC
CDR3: CASSKGAGFGYTF

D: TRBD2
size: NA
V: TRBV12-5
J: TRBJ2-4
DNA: TGTGCTAGTGGTCCCGGGACTAGCGGGAGTCTGGAAAACATTCAGTACTTC
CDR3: CASGPGTSGSLENIQYF

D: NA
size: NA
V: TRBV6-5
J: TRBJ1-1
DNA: TGTGCCAGCAGGAGAGTAAGGGGAAGCCCTGAAGCTTTCTTT
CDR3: CASRRVRGSPEAFF

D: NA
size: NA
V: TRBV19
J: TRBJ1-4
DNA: TGTGCCAGTAGTATAGGGACATCTGAAAAACTGTTTTTT
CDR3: CASSIGTSEKLFF

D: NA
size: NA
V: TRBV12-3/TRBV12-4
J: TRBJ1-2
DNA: TGTGCCAGCAGTTTTAGCAACTATGGCTACACCTTC
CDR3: CASSFSNYGYTF

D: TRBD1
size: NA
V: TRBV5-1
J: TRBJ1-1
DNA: TGCGCCAGCAGCTTGGAAGGGGGCGGCACTGAAGCTTTCTTT
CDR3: CASSLEGGGTEAFF

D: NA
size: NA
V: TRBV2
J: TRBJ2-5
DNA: TGTGCCAGCACCGAAATCGGGACCCAGTACTTC
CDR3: CASTEIGTQYF

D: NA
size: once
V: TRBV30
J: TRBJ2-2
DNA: TGTGCCTGGGCCCCCGCCGGGGAGCTGTTTTTT
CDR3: CAWAPAGELFF

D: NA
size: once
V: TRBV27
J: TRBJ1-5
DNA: TGTGCCAGCAGCTCCCCTCCTCGCAATCAGCCCCAGCATTTT
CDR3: CASSSPPRNQPQHF

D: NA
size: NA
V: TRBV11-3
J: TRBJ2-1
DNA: TGTGCCAGCAGCTTAGGAGGACAGATAAACAATGAGCAGTTCTTC
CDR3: CASSLGGQINNEQFF

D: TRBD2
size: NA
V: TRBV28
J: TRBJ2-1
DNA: TGTGCCAGCAGTTTGGGGGGGACGCAGGAGCATGAGCAGTTCTTC
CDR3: CASSLGGTQEHEQFF

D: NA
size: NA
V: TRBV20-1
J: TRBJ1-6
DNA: TGCAGTGCTAGTCGTGGCAGCGCCTATAATTCACCCCTCCACTTT
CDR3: CSASRGSAYNSPLHF

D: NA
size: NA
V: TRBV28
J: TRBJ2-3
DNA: TGTGCCAGCTCCGCAGATACGCAGTATTTT
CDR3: CASSADTQYF

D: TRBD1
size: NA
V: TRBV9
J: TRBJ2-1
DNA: TGTGCCAGCAGCGTAGCCGGGACAGCCGAGCAGTTCTTC
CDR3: CASSVAGTAEQFF

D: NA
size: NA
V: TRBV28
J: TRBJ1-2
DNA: TGTGCCAGCAGTTTCCGGCAGGGGTATGGCTACACCTTC
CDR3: CASSFRQGYGYTF

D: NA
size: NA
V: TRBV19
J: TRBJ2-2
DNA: TGTGCCAGTAGTATCAGGGGCAGGACCGGGGAGCTGTTTTTT
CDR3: CASSIRGRTGELFF

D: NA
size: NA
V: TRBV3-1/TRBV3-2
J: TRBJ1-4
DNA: TGTGCCAGCAGCCAAACTGGAACGGGGGACGAAAAACTGTTTTTT
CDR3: CASSQTGTGDEKLFF

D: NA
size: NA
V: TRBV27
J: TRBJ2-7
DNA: TGTGCCAGCAGTCCTGGGGGCGGGTCCTACGAGCAGTACTTC
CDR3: CASSPGGGSYEQYF

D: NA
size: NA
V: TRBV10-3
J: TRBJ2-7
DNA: TGTGCCATCAGTGTGTCGGGGCCCCTTTACGAGCAGTACTTC
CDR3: CAISVSGPLYEQYF

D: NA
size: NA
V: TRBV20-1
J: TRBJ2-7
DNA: TGCAGTGCTAGTGGGGTAGGCGGACTAAACTACGAGCAGTACTTC
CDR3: CSASGVGGLNYEQYF

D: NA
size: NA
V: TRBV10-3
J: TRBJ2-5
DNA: TGTGCCATCAGTCGACCCTCCCAGGGTTCCCAAGAGACCCAGTACTTC
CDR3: CAISRPSQGSQETQYF

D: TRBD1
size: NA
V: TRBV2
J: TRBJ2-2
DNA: TGTGCCAGCAGTGAGGACAGGGAAAACACCGGGGAGCTGTTTTTT
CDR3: CASSEDRENTGELFF

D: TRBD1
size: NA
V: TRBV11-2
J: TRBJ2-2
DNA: TGTGCCAGCAGCCCCGGGGACAGGGGGCTTTTCGCGAACACCGGGGAGCTGTTTTTT
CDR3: CASSPGDRGLFANTGELFF

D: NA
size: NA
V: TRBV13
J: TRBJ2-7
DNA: TGTGCCAGCAGCCAGGGGCTAGCTGCCCGCGAGCAGTACTTC
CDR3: CASSQGLAAREQYF

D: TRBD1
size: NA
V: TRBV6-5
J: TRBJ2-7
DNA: TGTGCCAGCAGTCCACAGGGGGGAACCTACGAGCAGTACTTC
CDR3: CASSPQGGTYEQYF

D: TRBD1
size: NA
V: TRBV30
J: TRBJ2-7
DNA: TGTGCCTGGAGTGTACAGGGGGCGGGGGAGCAGTACTTC
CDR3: CAWSVQGAGEQYF

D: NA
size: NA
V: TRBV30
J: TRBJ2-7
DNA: TGTGCCTGGAGTCTTCAGATCGGCGGGCAGTACTTC
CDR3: CAWSLQIGGQYF

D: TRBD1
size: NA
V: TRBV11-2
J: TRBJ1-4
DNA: TGTGCCAGCAGCTTGACAGGGACAACTAATGAAAAACTGTTTTTT
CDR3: CASSLTGTTNEKLFF

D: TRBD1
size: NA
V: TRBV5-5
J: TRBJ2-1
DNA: TGTGCCAGCAGCTCGGCCACAGGGGATGAGCAGTTCTTC
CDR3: CASSSATGDEQFF

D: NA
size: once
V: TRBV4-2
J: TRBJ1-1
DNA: TGTGCCAGCAGCCAAGCGACAGGAGCTAACACTGAAGCTTTCTTT
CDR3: CASSQATGANTEAFF